One sample yielded the 2 T cell receptor beta chains listed below, sequenced in a study of cytomegalovirus exposure and HLA in healthy donors. Researchers ran the PCR with 60 Vbeta and 13 Jbeta primers. Sequencing used immunoSEQ multiplex PCR; TCRdb keeps in-frame clones, though not all of them. The sample shows roughly 80,000 clones, roughly 79% of them seen only once. Sequenced material: PBMCs. These receptors all come from a woman aged 25 to 39 in good health and CMV-seronegative.

A single count supports this clone. V is TRBV19 and J is TRBJ2-1, with 11 bases aligning to TRBD2. The CDR3 covers 15 residues. V shed 5 bases, J shed 9 bases, and the junction held 9 bases outside the gene matches. CDR1 is LNHDA and CDR2 is SQIVND in the germline V gene (reference sequence). The CDR3 region has the DNA TGTGCCAGTAGTGTGGGACTAGCGGTTCCTTTTGAGCAGTTCTTC. Protein product: CASSVGLAVPFEQFF.

J is TRBJ2-5 and V is TRBV2; D is unresolved. Germline V lookup: CDR1 SNHLY, CDR2 FYNNEI. V shed 5 bases and J shed 5 bases, with 3 bases lying between them. The CDR3 runs 10 residues. CDR3 DNA sequence: TGTGCCAGCAGTCTGGAGACCCAGTACTTC. As protein: CASSLETQYF.